A selection of T cell receptor beta chains follows, all from one sample in a study of shared clonotypes between healthy human individuals. TCRdb keeps only in-frame clones here, not all; method: immunoSEQ multiplex PCR. Here the sample spans about 1,800,000 clones, approximately 94% being singletons. Sequencing was done on a sample of naive CD8+ T cells sorted from blood. The receptor source for this set is a man between 18 and 35 years old in good health. CDR3s include the opening cysteine and the closing phenylalanine or tryptophan. The D gene is left open where the match is weak. Part of the rows lack a size; the others show once, few, many or a class for expanded clones.

D | J | V | size | CDR3 | DNA
TRBD2 | TRBJ2-5 | TRBV28 | - | CASHPFGLVFLETQYF | TGTGCCAGCCATCCCTTCGGACTAGTATTTTTGGAGACCCAGTACTTC
TRBD2 | TRBJ2-1 | TRBV30 | - | CALLAGEPNEQFF | TGTGCCTTACTAGCGGGAGAGCCCAATGAGCAGTTCTTC
TRBD1 | TRBJ2-7 | TRBV25-1 | - | CASSATGIPYEQYF | TGTGCCAGCTCCGCGACAGGGATACCCTACGAGCAGTACTTC
- | TRBJ2-1 | TRBV2 | - | CASSEGGPTSRDEQFF | TGTGCCAGCAGTGAAGGCGGGCCAACCTCTAGGGATGAGCAGTTCTTC
TRBD1 | TRBJ2-5 | TRBV7-9 | - | CASSLPWDSQETQYF | TGTGCCAGCAGCTTACCTTGGGACAGCCAAGAGACCCAGTACTTC
- | TRBJ1-1 | TRBV9 | - | CASSVDWDTEAFF | TGTGCCAGCAGCGTCGACTGGGACACTGAAGCTTTCTTT
- | TRBJ2-1 | TRBV4-3 | - | CASSQGLGSYNEQFF | TGCGCCAGCAGCCAAGGGCTAGGCTCCTACAATGAGCAGTTCTTC
TRBD1 | TRBJ2-5 | TRBV4-1 | - | CASSQIPGQGRETQYF | TGCGCCAGCAGCCAAATTCCGGGACAGGGGCGGGAGACCCAGTACTTC
- | TRBJ2-7 | TRBV6-1 | once | CASSAARTYEQYF | TGTGCCAGCAGCGCCGCAAGGACCTACGAGCAGTACTTC
- | TRBJ2-1 | TRBV13 | - | CASSLGVAEFYEEQFF | TGTGCCAGCAGCTTAGGGGTAGCGGAGTTTTATGAGGAGCAGTTCTTC
TRBD1 | TRBJ2-7 | TRBV25-1 | - | CATEGTGVSYEQYF | TGTGCCACCGAAGGGACAGGGGTGTCCTACGAGCAGTACTTC
- | TRBJ1-4 | TRBV28 | - | CVSWGGGEKLFF | TGTGTTTCTTGGGGGGGAGGTGAAAAACTGTTTTTT
TRBD1 | TRBJ2-5 | TRBV29-1 | - | CSVDGQEQVETQYF | TGCAGCGTTGACGGACAGGAGCAAGTAGAGACCCAGTACTTC
TRBD2 | TRBJ2-1 | TRBV11-3 | - | CLLGLAGDEQFF | TGTCTCCTCGGGCTAGCGGGAGATGAGCAGTTCTTC
TRBD2 | TRBJ2-7 | TRBV2 | - | CASSEGAGGSYEQYF | TGTGCCAGCAGTGAAGGAGCGGGGGGATCCTACGAGCAGTACTTC
TRBD1 | TRBJ1-2 | TRBV27 | - | CASRRNDRDLFYGYTF | TGTGCCAGCAGACGCAACGACAGGGACCTTTTCTATGGCTACACCTTC
TRBD1 | TRBJ1-1 | TRBV2 | - | CASEGQNVPEAFF | TGTGCCAGCGAGGGACAGAATGTACCTGAAGCTTTCTTT
TRBD1 | TRBJ2-3 | TRBV5-1 | - | CASSPWTGEGTDTQYF | TGCGCCAGCAGCCCCTGGACAGGGGAAGGGACAGATACGCAGTATTTT
TRBD1 | TRBJ1-2 | TRBV19 | - | CASTTSIDRDGYTF | TGTGCCAGTACCACATCAATCGACAGGGATGGCTACACCTTC
- | TRBJ2-7 | TRBV5-1 | few | CASSLGQDYEQYF | TGCGCCAGCAGCTTGGGACAGGACTACGAGCAGTACTTC
- | TRBJ1-5 | TRBV11-2 | - | CASSLVSGSNQPQHF | TGTGCCAGCAGCTTAGTCAGTGGCAGCAATCAGCCCCAGCATTTT
- | TRBJ2-1 | TRBV4-1 | once | CASSQEGLSNEQFF | TGCGCCAGCAGCCAAGAGGGCCTCTCCAATGAGCAGTTCTTC
- | TRBJ2-3 | TRBV5-6 | - | CASSLLSDTQYF | TGTGCCAGCAGCTTACTCTCGGATACGCAGTATTTT
- | TRBJ2-5 | TRBV5-1 | - | CASSLESDVQETQYF | TGCGCCAGCAGCTTGGAATCGGACGTACAAGAGACCCAGTACTTC
- | TRBJ1-6 | TRBV14 | - | CASSQGQDSNNSPLHF | TGTGCCAGCAGCCAAGGACAAGACAGTAATAATTCACCCCTCCACTTT
TRBD1 | TRBJ1-4 | TRBV28 | - | CASSFAGTGMEKLFF | TGTGCCAGCAGCTTCGCCGGGACAGGGATGGAAAAACTGTTTTTT
- | TRBJ2-1 | TRBV4-1 | - | CASSQNEGEQFF | TGCGCCAGCAGCCAAAACGAGGGTGAGCAGTTCTTC
- | TRBJ2-1 | TRBV7-8 | - | CASSLRGGNEQFF | TGTGCCAGCAGCTTACGAGGTGGGAATGAGCAGTTCTTC
- | TRBJ2-7 | TRBV5-6 | - | CASSFGGGYEQYF | TGTGCCAGCAGCTTTGGCGGCGGCTACGAGCAGTACTTC
- | TRBJ2-1 | TRBV19 | - | CASSISPNANEQFF | TGTGCCAGTAGTATTAGTCCCAATGCCAATGAGCAGTTCTTC
TRBD1 | TRBJ2-3 | TRBV2 | - | CASFFDRGSSTDTQYF | TGTGCCAGCTTTTTCGACAGGGGCAGTAGCACAGATACGCAGTATTTT
TRBD2 | TRBJ2-1 | TRBV13 | - | CASSLLSSGHNEQFF | TGTGCCAGCAGCCTCCTCTCTAGCGGCCACAATGAGCAGTTCTTC